The 19 T cell receptor beta chains given below trace back to one sample, sequenced in a study of control samples from healthy donors and cancer patients. The method was immunoSEQ multiplex PCR; TCRdb's version includes in-frame clones alone and lacks a portion of them. The sample carries some 150,000 clones, 91% recorded once. The source material was blood. These receptors came from a man between 18 and 29 years old in good health.

The chain couples TRBV25-1 to TRBJ1-1; TRBD1 matches 8 bases. J lost 1 base, V lost 2 bases, and 3 bases had no gene match. CDR3 size: 15 residues. The germline CDR1 and CDR2 sequences are MGHDK and SYGVNS. The CDR3 here is CASSEPGQANTEAFF. In nucleotides, the CDR3 is TGTGCCAGCAGTGAACCGGGACAGGCGAACACTGAAGCTTTCTTT.

This clone showed up just once. The chain recombines TRBV6-5 with TRBJ2-3; 12 bases map to TRBD2. V was clipped by 6 bases and J by 4 bases; unmatched bases: 5. There are 15 residues in the CDR3. Germline CDR1 MNHEY, CDR2 SVGAGI. The CDR3 loop is CASSLTSGGPDTQYF. The CDR3 DNA reads as TGTGCCAGCAGCCTGACTAGCGGGGGCCCAGATACGCAGTATTTT.

This clone was detected a few times. V and J are TRBV6-5 and TRBJ1-2; D is ambiguous. Germline lookup yields CDR1 MNHEY and CDR2 SVGAGI. The CDR3 is made up of 13 amino acids. The V gene lost 5 bases and the J gene lost 0 bases, with 7 bases spanning the gap. The CDR3 spells CASSPGSNYGYTF. The CDR3 region has the DNA TGTGCCAGCAGTCCCGGTTCTAACTATGGCTACACCTTC.

The chain links TRBV20-1 to TRBJ1-5; D may be TRBD1 (6 bases). Germline V gene data show CDR1 as DFQATT and CDR2 as SNEGSKA (reference sequence). There are 14 residues in the CDR3. The V end was cut by 6 bases, the J end by 1 base, with 13 bases between. CDR3 DNA: TGCAGTGCCAGTCTAGGGGGGAGCAATCAGCCCCAGCATTTT. Its protein product is CSASLGGSNQPQHF.

Written as DNA, the CDR3 is TGTGCCAGCAGCCGGCGACGGGACACAGATACGCAGTATTTT. It specifies CASSRRRDTDTQYF. The chain recombines TRBV7-2 with TRBJ2-3, with D possibly matching TRBD2 (5 bases). Germline assignment: CDR1 SGHTA and CDR2 FQGNSA. V lost 5 bases to trimming and J lost 2 bases, with 11 bases between them. The CDR3 runs to 14 residues. The whole variable domain, filled in from reference TRBV7-2 and TRBJ2-3, reads GAGVSQSPSNKVTEKGKDVELRCDPISGHTALYWYRQSLGQGLEFLIYFQGNSAPDKSGLPSDRFSAERTGGSVSTLTIQRTQQEDSAVYLCASSRRRDTDTQYFGPGTRLTVL.

The chain joins TRBV15 to TRBJ1-4; D gene unclear. The CDR3 totals 14 residues. Germline-derived CDR1 and CDR2 are LNHNV and YYDKDF (reference sequence). The V end was cut by 5 bases, the J end by 6 bases, with 13 bases between. CDR3 DNA: TGTGCCACCAGCCCCCTCCCCCGGGATGAAAAACTGTTTTTT. This translates into CATSPLPRDEKLFF.

The chain couples TRBV10-3 to TRBJ2-1, with D possibly TRBD1 on 5 matching bases. Germline V CDR1 and CDR2: ENHRY, SYGVKD. Trimming stripped 3 bases from V and 3 bases from J, with 9 bases between. There are 14 residues in the CDR3. The CDR3 spells CAISDMTDYNEQFF. The CDR3 nucleotides read TGTGCCATCAGTGATATGACAGACTACAATGAGCAGTTCTTC.

This sequence joins TRBV4-1 and TRBJ1-3, with D possibly TRBD1 on 6 matching bases. The CDR3 spans 15 residues. Per germline, CDR1 MGHRA and CDR2 YSYEKL. The V gene lost 3 bases and the J gene lost 8 bases, with 17 bases spanning the gap. CDR3 residues: CASSQRRGAEDTIYF. DNA of the CDR3: TGCGCCAGCAGCCAGCGCAGGGGCGCGGAGGACACCATATATTTT.

The chain uses TRBV30 and TRBJ2-5; 7 bases match TRBD1. Losses at the gene ends were 0 bases for V and 4 bases for J; bases not matched to a gene: 5. The CDR3 is made up of 14 amino acids. Germline V gene sequence: CDR1 GTSNPN, CDR2 SVGIG (reference sequence). Here the CDR3 DNA reads TGTGCCTGGAGTGTACGACAGGGACCAGAGACCCAGTACTTC. Residues: CAWSVRQGPETQYF.

This clone was seen only once. This same CDR3 is encoded by further DNA sequences in the sample. The J gene is TRBJ1-1, the V gene TRBV5-1, with D perhaps matching TRBD1 (6 bases). Trimming stripped 2 bases from V and 1 base from J, with 12 bases between. The V gene's germline CDR1 is SGHRS and CDR2 YFSETQ. There are 15 residues in the CDR3. CDR3: CASSLQTGANTEAFF. The CDR3 DNA reads TGCGCCAGCAGCTTACAGACAGGCGCGAACACTGAAGCTTTCTTT. Full variable domain (missing parts from reference TRBV5-1 and TRBJ1-1): KAGVTQTPRYLIKTRGQQVTLSCSPISGHRSVSWYQQTPGQGLQFLFEYFSETQRNKGNFPGRFSGRQFSNSRSEMNVSTLELGDSALYLCASSLQTGANTEAFFGQGTRLTVV.

V is TRBV5-1 and J is TRBJ1-3; D is ambiguous. Germline CDR1 is SGHRS and CDR2 is YFSETQ. The CDR3 contains 14 residues. V was trimmed by 1 base and J by 1 base, leaving 6 bases between them. The CDR3 sequence is CASSLTESGNTIYF. The CDR3 DNA sequence: TGCGCCAGCAGCTTGACCGAGTCTGGAAACACCATATATTTT.

This clone was observed a single time. The chain is built from TRBV5-5 and TRBJ1-1; D not resolved. Between the trimmed V and J ends, which lost 0 bases and 6 bases, there was a span of 12 bases. The CDR3 is 14 amino acids. In germline, CDR1 is SGHKS, CDR2 YYEKEE (reference sequence). CDR3 nucleotide sequence: TGTGCCAGCAGCTTGGAGATGGGGTGGGCTGAAGCTTTCTTT. Translated: CASSLEMGWAEAFF.

The V and J genes are TRBV7-8 and TRBJ2-7; TRBD1 agrees at 7 bases. The CDR3 runs 14 residues. With 8 bases clipped from V and 12 bases from J, the junction kept 19 bases outside the gene matches. The germline V gene has CDR1 SGHVS and CDR2 FQNEAQ. This CDR3 is CASGRDSEASTMYF. DNA of the CDR3: TGTGCCAGCGGCAGGGACAGCGAAGCGAGCACCATGTACTTC.

This clone has only one observation. The V gene is TRBV9, the J gene TRBJ1-2; no clear D gene. Germline loops: CDR1 SGDLS, CDR2 YYNGEE. V lost 7 bases and J lost 8, with 6 bases in between. The CDR3 is made up of 9 amino acids. The CDR3 DNA is TGTGCCAGCCCCCGCGGCTACACCTTC. This translates into CASPRGYTF.

This chain uses TRBV7-9 with TRBJ2-1; 11 bases map to TRBD2. CDR1 and CDR2 (germline): SEHNR, FQNEAQ (reference sequence). V trimming: 5 bases; J trimming: 4 bases; junction bases outside the gene matches: 10. This CDR3 is 17 amino acids long. CDR3 DNA sequence: TGTGCCAGCAGCGATATCGTGACTAGCGGGGCTTACAATGAGCAGTTCTTC. Translation gives CASSDIVTSGAYNEQFF.

The gene calls are TRBV6-2 or TRBV6-3 and TRBJ2-5; maybe TRBD2 (6 bases). Germline loops: CDR1 MNHEY, CDR2 SVGEGT. This CDR3 contains 15 residues. Trimming stripped 2 bases from V and 2 bases from J, with 12 bases between. CDR3 protein: CASSYIGGVQETQYF. The CDR3 region has the DNA TGTGCCAGCAGTTACATCGGGGGAGTTCAAGAGACCCAGTACTTC.

This chain uses TRBV12-3 or TRBV12-4 with TRBJ2-7; unclear D gene. The CDR3 sequence is 13 residues long. Trimming took off 8 bases at V and 2 bases at J, with 13 bases between the two ends. CDR3 in amino acids: CASGGEVPYEQYF. The CDR3 region has the DNA TGTGCCAGCGGCGGTGAGGTCCCCTACGAGCAGTACTTC.

The chain combines TRBV28 with TRBJ2-7, with TRBD2 identical over 10 bases. Germline CDR1 is MDHEN and CDR2 is SYDVKM. J gave up 1 base and V 3 bases, and 6 bases lay outside the gene matches. This CDR3 spans 16 amino acids. The CDR3 DNA follows: TGTGCCAGCAGTTTTACTAGCGGGGCGATATCCTACGAGCAGTACTTC. This encodes CASSFTSGAISYEQYF.

This clone was counted between two and nine times. The chain recombines TRBV6-2 or TRBV6-3 with TRBJ2-2; the D gene is possibly TRBD1 (6 bases). V was clipped by 6 bases and J by 0 bases, with 14 bases between them. Germline V gene sequence: CDR1 MNHEY, CDR2 SVGEGT. The CDR3 is made up of 16 amino acids. The chain's CDR3 is CASSSFGTPNTGELFF. CDR3 nucleotides: TGTGCCAGCAGCTCATTTGGGACACCGAACACCGGGGAGCTGTTTTTT.